Here is one T cell receptor beta chain with its context. This specimen belongs to a study of blood T cell repertoires in COVID-19. Study details: Samples representing acute and convalescent COVID-19 were sourced from the United States, Italy and Spain.

Self-reported history from a screening survey and questionnaire set each donor's cohort. This CDR3 contains 15 residues. V was trimmed by 6 bases and J by 1 base, leaving 16 bases between them. Germline-derived CDR1 and CDR2 are SQVTM and ANQGSEA. The table came from immunoSEQ multiplex PCR; TCRdb's copy has only in-frame clones and leaves some out. This repertoire shows hundreds of thousands of clones, 85% to 90% found once; its top ten account for around a sixth. The sequence came from a man aged 18-30 years who had recovered from COVID-19. The sequenced material came from PBMCs or T cells enriched from blood (not recorded which). The chain combines TRBV29-1 with TRBJ2-1, with D perhaps TRBD1 (6 bases). As DNA, the CDR3 is TGCAGCGTCGATTCACAGGGTAGGTCCTACAATGAGCAGTTCTTC. Translated, it gives CSVDSQGRSYNEQFF.